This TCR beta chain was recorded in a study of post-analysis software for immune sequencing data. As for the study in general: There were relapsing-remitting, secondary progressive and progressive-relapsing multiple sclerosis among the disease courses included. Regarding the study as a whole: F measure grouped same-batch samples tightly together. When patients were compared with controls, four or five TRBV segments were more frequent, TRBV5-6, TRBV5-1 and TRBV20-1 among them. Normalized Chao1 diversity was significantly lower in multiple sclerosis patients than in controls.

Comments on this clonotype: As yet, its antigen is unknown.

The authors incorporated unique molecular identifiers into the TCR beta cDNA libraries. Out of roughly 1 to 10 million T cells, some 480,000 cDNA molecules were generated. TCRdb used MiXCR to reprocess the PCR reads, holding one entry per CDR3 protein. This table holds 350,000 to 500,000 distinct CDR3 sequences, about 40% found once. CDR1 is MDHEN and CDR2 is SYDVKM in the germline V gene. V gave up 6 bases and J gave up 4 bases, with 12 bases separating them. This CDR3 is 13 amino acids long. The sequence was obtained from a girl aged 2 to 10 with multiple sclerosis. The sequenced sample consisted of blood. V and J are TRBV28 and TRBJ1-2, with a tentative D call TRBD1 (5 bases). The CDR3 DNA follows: TGTGCCAGCAGGTTCAGGGAGGGCTATGGCTACACCTTC. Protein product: CASRFREGYGYTF.